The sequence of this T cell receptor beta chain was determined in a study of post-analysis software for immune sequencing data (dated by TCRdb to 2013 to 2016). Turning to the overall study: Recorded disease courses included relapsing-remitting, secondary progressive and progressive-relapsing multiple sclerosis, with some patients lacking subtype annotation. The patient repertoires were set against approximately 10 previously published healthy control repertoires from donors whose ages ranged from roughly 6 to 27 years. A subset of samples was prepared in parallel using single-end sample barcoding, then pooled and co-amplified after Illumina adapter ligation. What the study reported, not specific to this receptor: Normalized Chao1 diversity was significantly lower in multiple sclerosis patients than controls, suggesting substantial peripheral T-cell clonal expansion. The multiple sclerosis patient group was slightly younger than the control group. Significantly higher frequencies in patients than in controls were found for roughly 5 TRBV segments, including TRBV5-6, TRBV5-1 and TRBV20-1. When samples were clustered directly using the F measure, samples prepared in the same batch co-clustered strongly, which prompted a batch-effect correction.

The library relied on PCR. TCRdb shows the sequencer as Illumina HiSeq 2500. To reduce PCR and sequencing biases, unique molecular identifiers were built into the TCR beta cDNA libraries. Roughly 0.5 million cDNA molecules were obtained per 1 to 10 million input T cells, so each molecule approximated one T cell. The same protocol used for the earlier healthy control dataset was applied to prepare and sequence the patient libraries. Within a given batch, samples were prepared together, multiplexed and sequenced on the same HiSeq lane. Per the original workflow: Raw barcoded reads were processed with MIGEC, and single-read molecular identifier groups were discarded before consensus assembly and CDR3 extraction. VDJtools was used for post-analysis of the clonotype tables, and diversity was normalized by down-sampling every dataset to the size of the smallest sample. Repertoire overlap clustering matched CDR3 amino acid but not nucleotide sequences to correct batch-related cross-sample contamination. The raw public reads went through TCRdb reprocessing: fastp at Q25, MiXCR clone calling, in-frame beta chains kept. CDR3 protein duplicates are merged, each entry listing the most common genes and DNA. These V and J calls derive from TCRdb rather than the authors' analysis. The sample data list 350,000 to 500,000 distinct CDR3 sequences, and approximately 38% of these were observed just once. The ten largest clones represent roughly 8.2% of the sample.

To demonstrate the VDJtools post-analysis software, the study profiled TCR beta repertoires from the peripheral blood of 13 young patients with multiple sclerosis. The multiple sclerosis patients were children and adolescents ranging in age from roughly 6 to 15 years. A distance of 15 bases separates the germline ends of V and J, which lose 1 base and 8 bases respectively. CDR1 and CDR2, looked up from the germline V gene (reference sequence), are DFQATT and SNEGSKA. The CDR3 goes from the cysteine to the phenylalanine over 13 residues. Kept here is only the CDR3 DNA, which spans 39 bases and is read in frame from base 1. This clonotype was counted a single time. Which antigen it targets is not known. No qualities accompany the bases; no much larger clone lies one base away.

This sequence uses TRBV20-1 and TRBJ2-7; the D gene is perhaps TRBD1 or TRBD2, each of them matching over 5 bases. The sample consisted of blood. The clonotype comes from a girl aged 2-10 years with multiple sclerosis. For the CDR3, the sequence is CSARAGAMNKQYF. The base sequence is TGCAGTGCTAGAGCCGGGGCGATGAACAAGCAGTACTTC.